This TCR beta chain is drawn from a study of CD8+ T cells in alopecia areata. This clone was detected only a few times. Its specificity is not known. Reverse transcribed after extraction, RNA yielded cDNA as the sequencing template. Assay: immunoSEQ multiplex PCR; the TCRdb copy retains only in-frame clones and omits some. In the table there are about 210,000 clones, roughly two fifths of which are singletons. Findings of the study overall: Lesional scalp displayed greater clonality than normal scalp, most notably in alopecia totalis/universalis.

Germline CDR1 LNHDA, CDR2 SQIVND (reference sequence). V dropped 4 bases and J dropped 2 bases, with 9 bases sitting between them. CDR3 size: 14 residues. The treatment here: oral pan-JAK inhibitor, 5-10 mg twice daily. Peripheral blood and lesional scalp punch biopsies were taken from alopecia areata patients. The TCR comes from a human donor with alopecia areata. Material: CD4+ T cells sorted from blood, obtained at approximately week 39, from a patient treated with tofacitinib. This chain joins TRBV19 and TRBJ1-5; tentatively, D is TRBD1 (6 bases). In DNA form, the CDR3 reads TGTGCCAGTAGTAAAGGGGGTCGCAATCAGCCCCAGCATTTT. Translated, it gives CASSKGGRNQPQHF.